This T cell receptor (beta chain) was observed in a study of identical twins. The sample holds a few counts of this clonotype. TCRdb re-called the 5' RACE reads with MiXCR, one entry per CDR3 protein. The data show 500,000 to 600,000 distinct CDR3 sequences, roughly 21% seen once. The germline CDR1 and CDR2 sequences are MNHNS and SASEGT. J was trimmed by 6 bases and V by 5 bases; bases with no gene match: 8. The CDR3 covers 14 residues. These data were also reused for a study on T cells expressing NK-cell markers. From that report: The same clonotypes also predominated in the CD3+CD56-NKG2C+ fraction of several donors.

Sequencing was performed on CD4+ T cells sorted from blood. The gene calls are TRBV6-1 and TRBJ2-3; 7 bases map to TRBD2. The receptor's source is a woman aged 18-30 years in good health. The CDR3 DNA reads TGTGCCAGCAGTCTAGCGGTGGGGCGGGATACGCAGTATTTT. Protein product: CASSLAVGRDTQYF.